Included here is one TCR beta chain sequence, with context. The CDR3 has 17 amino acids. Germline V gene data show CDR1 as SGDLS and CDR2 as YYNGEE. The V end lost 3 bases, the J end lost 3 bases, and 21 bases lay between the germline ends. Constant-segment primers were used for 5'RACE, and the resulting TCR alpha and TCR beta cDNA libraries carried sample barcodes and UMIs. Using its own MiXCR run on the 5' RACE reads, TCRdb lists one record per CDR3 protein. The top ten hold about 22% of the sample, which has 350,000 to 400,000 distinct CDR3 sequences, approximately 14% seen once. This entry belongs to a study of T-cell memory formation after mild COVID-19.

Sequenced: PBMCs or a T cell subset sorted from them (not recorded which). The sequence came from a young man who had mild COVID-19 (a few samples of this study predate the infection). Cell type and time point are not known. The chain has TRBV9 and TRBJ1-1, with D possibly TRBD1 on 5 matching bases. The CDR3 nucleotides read TGTGCCAGCAGCGCCGACCCCACAGCCCCGGGGGACACTGAAGCTTTCTTT. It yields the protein CASSADPTAPGDTEAFF.